The sequence of this TCR beta chain was determined in a study of T cells in Graves' hyperthyroidism and ophthalmopathy (dated by TCRdb to between 2018 and 2021). Background for the entire study: Peripheral blood samples were taken at initial diagnosis, before any treatment was given. The study also compared thyroid tissue and blood T-cell repertoires from more than five Graves' hyperthyroidism patients. For training and testing, the 100 or so patients in the discovery cohort were randomly divided in a 7:3 ratio. To identify TCR V-J signatures that set the groups apart, the researchers used a discovery cohort of 100 patients, made up of 40 to 45 with Graves' ophthalmopathy and around 58 with stable Graves' hyperthyroidism. An independent validation cohort of fewer than 20 hyperthyroidism patients and about 16 patients who later progressed to ophthalmopathy tested prospective prediction of ophthalmopathy. The paper reports TCR Vbeta CDR3 sequencing of roughly 140 peripheral blood samples: under 45 ophthalmopathy, 70 to 85 hyperthyroidism and around 17 progressor patients. Once sampling was done, hyperthyroidism patients were given methimazole at a starting dose of 30 mg daily, whereas ophthalmopathy patients were given high-dose intravenous methylprednisolone. On the study overall, not on this receptor specifically: Ophthalmopathy was separated from stable hyperthyroidism by a 13 V-J signature model, with about 88% sensitivity and about 81% specificity obtained in cross-validation and 80%/75% obtained in testing. During validation, the model predicted progression to ophthalmopathy a median of about 5.9 months ahead of onset, with around 71% sensitivity and 72% to 85% specificity. Blood samples also contained most of the expanded thyroid clonotypes (frequency above 0.001), which suggests that blood repertoires may reflect thyroid immune responses. No statistical method was used to set the sample size in advance, and investigators knew the group allocation.

Moderately to severely active disease, a Clinical Activity Score of at least 3, a NOSPECS grade of at least 4, and a duration under 3 months were present in ophthalmopathy patients. Exclusion was applied to patients with uncontrolled infections, other autoimmune diseases, pregnancy or lactation. Clinical symptoms, serum thyroxine and TRAb, thyroid ultrasound, and orbital computed tomography formed the basis for the diagnoses. PBMCs were isolated from approximately 10 ml of fresh peripheral blood by Ficoll-Paque density gradient centrifugation. Total RNA was extracted with Trizol reagent, and quality was checked on an Agilent 2100 Bioanalyzer. According to the germline V gene, CDR1 reads SNHLY and CDR2 reads FYNNEI. Relative to germline, V is 8 bases shorter and J is 0 bases shorter, with 17 bases between their ends. From the cysteine through the phenylalanine, the CDR3 covers 15 amino acids. Only CDR3 DNA remains: 45 bases, in frame from the first base.

The TCR beta CDR3 regions were amplified from the RNA transcripts. A first-round RT-PCR of the TCR CDR3 used the HTBI primer set with the Qiagen OneStep RT-PCR kit. Libraries were constructed in a second round of multiplex PCR, after which size selection and purification were performed. Paired-end sequencing of the libraries was performed with 100 bp reads on an Illumina HiSeq2000. Per the authors' processing: SOAPnuke was used to process the raw data, with reads discarded if the reads contained adapters or uncalled bases, had a mean Phred below 15, or lacked an exact constant-primer or identifier match. High-quality paired reads were merged with COPE v1.2.5, and unique nucleotide sequences were defined as clonotypes. Clonotypes were aligned to IMGT TRBV, TRBD and TRBJ reference segments using MiTCR v1.1. The analysis included only V-J combinations with a frequency above 0.0001, which together covered roughly 99% of the repertoires. A TCS score was defined as the ratio between F50 (clonal expansion) and ExV (chaos), using BLOSUM62-based TCRdist between CDR3 peptides within each V-J. Welch's t-statistics and random forest reduced just over 500 V-J features to 13, which were used in a naive Bayes classifier (R e1071). TCRdb ran its own pipeline on the public reads, namely fastp trimming at Q25 and MiXCR clone calling, and kept in-frame beta chains. Each CDR3 protein appears once, grouped with its most common genes and DNA. TCRdb's processing, not the authors' own work, is the source of the V and J calls. Counted in this sample were hundreds of thousands of distinct CDR3 sequences; roughly 14% of them appeared once. Under 15% of the sample is held by the ten biggest clonotypes.

This clonotype was counted ten times or more. Its antigen remains undetermined. Base-call qualities are not available, and no considerably larger clone is one nucleotide away. This clonotype was sampled from a man between 18 and 35 years old with Graves' ophthalmopathy. The sample was blood. Recombination linked TRBV2 to TRBJ2-7, with the D gene not clear enough to name. The CDR3 sequence is CASEDIIPGSYEQYF. The DNA sequence follows: TGTGCCAGCGAAGACATCATACCGGGCTCCTACGAGCAGTACTTC. The CDR3 plus the reference TRBV2 and TRBJ2-7 genes for the other parts give the full variable domain: EPEVTQTPSHQVTQMGQEVILRCVPISNHLYFYWYRQILGQKVEFLVSFYNNEISEKSEIFDDQFSVERPDGSNFTLKIRSTKLEDSAMYFCASEDIIPGSYEQYFGPGTRLTVT.